Presented here are 29 T cell receptor beta chains from one specimen sequenced in a study of metastatic and nonmetastatic thyroid tumors. No treatment of any kind had been given to any patient before thyroid surgery. From the PCR reads, TCRdb re-called clones with MiXCR. Here the sample spans about 64,000 clones, 15% to 20% being singletons. The sequenced sample consisted of blood. The receptors stem from a male donor with papillary thyroid cancer or a benign thyroid nodule (not recorded which). Some clones in this sample may be carry-over from other donors' samples.

With regard to this clone: A read error may account for a junction end that differs from germline. The chain carries TRBV20-1 and TRBJ2-6; tentative D call: TRBD1 (6 bases). Germline-derived CDR1 and CDR2 are DFQATT and SNEGSKA (reference sequence). The CDR3 loop spans 16 amino acids. The CDR3: CSAKPQGKNGANFLTF. CDR3 coding DNA: TGCAGTGCCAAGCCACAGGGAAAAAACGGGGCCAACTTCCTGACTTTC.

This clone occurred many times. The V call is TRBV5-1, the J call TRBJ1-2; no firm D call. The CDR3 consists of 17 residues. The ends were cut back, 1 base at V and 5 bases at J, with 21 bases in the middle. Germline V CDR1 and CDR2: SGHRS, YFSETQ. The CDR3 coding sequence is TGCGCCAGCAGCTTGAGGCAGGTACGAGACCTTGCGTATGGCTACACCTTC. Translation gives CASSLRQVRDLAYGYTF.

Details on this clone: This may be a read error, as it is one base from a much larger clone. V is TRBV5-6 and J is TRBJ2-3; D gene ambiguous. The germline V gene has CDR1 SGHDT and CDR2 YYEEEE. The CDR3 totals 14 residues. The V and J ends lost 2 bases and 2 bases respectively, with 9 bases between them. The CDR3 region is CASSFVDTTDTQYF. CDR3 nucleotides: TGTGCCAGCAGCTTTGTAGACACCACAGATACGCAGTATTTT.

This clone was recorded many times. The chain is built from TRBV27 and TRBJ1-1; D is ambiguous. Per germline, CDR1 MNHEY and CDR2 SMNVEV (reference sequence). The CDR3 runs to 13 residues. Deletions cut 3 bases from V and 0 bases from J, with 5 bases between. CDR3 in amino acids: CASSFRLNTEAFF. CDR3 bases: TGTGCCAGCAGTTTCCGGCTGAACACTGAAGCTTTCTTT.

This clone was recorded many times. V usage is TRBV7-8 and J usage is TRBJ2-7, with D maybe TRBD2 (5 bases). This CDR3 region has 15 residues. The germline V and J ends were trimmed by 3 bases and 4 bases, with 16 bases remaining between them. CDR1 SGHVS and CDR2 FQNEAQ come from the germline V gene. This CDR3 reads CASSFREAGHYEQYV. CDR3 coding DNA: TGTGCCAGCAGCTTTAGAGAGGCGGGCCATTACGAGCAGTACGTC.

This clone was recorded many times. The chain is built from TRBV4-2 and TRBJ2-2; 12 bases are a match to TRBD2. The CDR3 is made up of 19 amino acids. Trimming cost V 4 bases and J 7 bases; bases outside gene matches: 16. Germline V gene lookup returns CDR1 LGHNA and CDR2 YNFKEQ. As DNA, the CDR3 is TGTGCCAGCAGCCCAAACTCTCCGTCTAGCGGGAGGGCAGGCGGGGAGCTGTTTTTT. Encoded protein: CASSPNSPSSGRAGGELFF.

This clone was found many times. The chain is built from TRBV6-5 and TRBJ2-1; 13 bases match TRBD2. Germline CDR1 reads MNHEY; CDR2 reads SVGAGI. The V gene end was trimmed by 1 base and the J gene end by 6 bases; junction bases not matched to a gene: 3. This CDR3 has 16 residues. The CDR3 region has the DNA TGTGCCAGCAGTTACTACGGGACTAGCGGGGCCAATGAGCAGTTCTTC. Protein product: CASSYYGTSGANEQFF.

This clone was seen ten or more times. The chain joins TRBV6-1 to TRBJ1-1; the match to TRBD1 covers 12 bases. There are 16 residues in the CDR3. V lost 6 bases to trimming and J lost 5 bases; unmatched junction nucleotides: 10. Germline lookup yields CDR1 MNHNS and CDR2 SASEGT. CDR3 nucleotides: TGTGCCAGCAGCAAAACGGGACAGGGGGCGCGAACTGAAGCTTTCTTT. The encoded protein is CASSKTGQGARTEAFF.

The rearrangement links TRBV6-1 to TRBJ2-7; 10 bases are shared with TRBD1. The CDR3 runs 15 residues. Germline V gives CDR1 MNHNS, CDR2 SASEGT. V shed 7 bases and J 1 base; nucleotides not matched to a gene: 7. The CDR3 nucleotides are TGTGCCAGCACGGTGGGACAGGGGAGTTCCTACGAGCAGTACGTC. It encodes CASTVGQGSSYEQYV.

The CDR3 protein is CASCTGFNTEAFF. The CDR3 bases are TGTGCCAGCTGCACAGGGTTCAACACTGAAGCTTTCTTT. This chain uses TRBV6-1 with TRBJ1-1; TRBD1 is a possible D gene (6 bases). Germline V gene lookup returns CDR1 MNHNS and CDR2 SASEGT. CDR3 length: 13 amino acids. V was cut by 8 bases and J by 2 bases, with 12 bases left in between.

In this sample, this clone turned up many times. V gene TRBV4-2 combines with J gene TRBJ1-5; D is ambiguous. The germline V and J ends were trimmed by 4 bases and 0 bases, with 7 bases remaining between them. CDR1 is LGHNA and CDR2 is YNFKEQ in the germline V gene. This CDR3 comprises 14 residues. CDR3 amino acids: CASSPMASNQPQHF. CDR3 nucleotides: TGTGCCAGCAGCCCGATGGCTAGCAATCAGCCCCAGCATTTT.

The table lists this clone with many counts. V gene TRBV18 combines with J gene TRBJ2-5; possibly TRBD2 for D (6 bases). The ends were cut back, 6 bases at V and 1 base at J, with 27 bases in the middle. This CDR3 region has 19 residues. The germline V gene has CDR1 KGHSH and CDR2 LQKENI. The CDR3 DNA sequence: TGTGCCAGCTCGCCGAGATGGACCTGGGAGGACGACTTCCAAGAGACCCAGTACTTC. It encodes CASSPRWTWEDDFQETQYF.

The sample holds many counts of this clone. The rearrangement joins TRBV6-5 to TRBJ1-1; TRBD1 is a possible D gene (5 bases). The ends were cut back, 0 bases at V and 1 base at J, with 6 bases in the middle. The CDR3 is made up of 14 amino acids. Germline CDR1 is MNHEY and CDR2 is SVGAGI. In nucleotides, the CDR3 is TGTGCCAGCAGTTACTCGACAGAGAACACTGAAGCTTTCTTT. Its protein is CASSYSTENTEAFF.

This clone was counted only a few times. This may stem from a read error, because a much larger clone lies one nucleotide away. V gene TRBV20-1 combines with J gene TRBJ2-5; no firm D call. CDR1 is DFQATT and CDR2 is SNEGSKA in the germline V gene (reference sequence). The CDR3 extends over 13 amino acids. CDR3 bases: TGCAGTGCTCTCCATTCGGCAAAAGAGGCCCAGTACTTC. Protein: CSALHSAKEAQYF.

This clone was seen at least ten times. As DNA, the CDR3 is TGCGCCAGCAGCCATGGAGGGGTGCCTAATGAAAAACTGTTTTTT. Protein: CASSHGGVPNEKLFF. The genes are TRBV4-3 and TRBJ1-4, with D possibly TRBD1 on 5 matching bases. Germline CDR1 LGHNA, CDR2 YSLEER. The CDR3 is made up of 15 amino acids. Deletions cut 3 bases from V and 3 bases from J, with 11 bases between.

This clone was detected many times. The genes are TRBV6-1 and TRBJ2-7; 7 nucleotides align to TRBD2. The CDR3 length is 13 residues. With 10 bases clipped from V and 6 bases from J, the junction kept 12 bases outside the gene matches. Germline CDR1 is MNHNS and CDR2 is SASEGT. The CDR3 region is CATSPRGRVEQYF. Written as DNA, the CDR3 is TGTGCCACTTCCCCGCGTGGGAGGGTCGAGCAGTACTTC.

This clone was seen many times. The chain is built from TRBV5-1 and TRBJ2-5, with D hard to call. Germline assignment: CDR1 SGHRS and CDR2 YFSETQ. The CDR3 loop spans 12 amino acids. Trimming pared 2 bases from V and 5 bases from J, leaving 7 bases between. The CDR3, as DNA: TGCGCCAGCAGCTTTTCTGGGGAGACCCAGTACTTC. Translated, it gives CASSFSGETQYF.

This clone appeared many times. The chain is built from TRBV6-5 and TRBJ1-6; no definite D call. This CDR3 has 16 amino acids. V lost 2 bases and J 6 bases, leaving 14 bases between the germline ends. The germline CDR1 and CDR2 sequences are MNHEY and SVGAGI. Here the CDR3 reads CASSYRSGHGNSPLHF. The CDR3 DNA is TGTGCCAGCAGTTACAGGTCTGGTCATGGTAATTCACCCCTCCACTTT.

This clone was observed at least ten times. The chain joins TRBV27 to TRBJ2-7; D gene uncertain. The CDR3 is made up of 14 amino acids. Per germline, CDR1 MNHEY and CDR2 SMNVEV (reference sequence). V was pared by 2 bases and J by 0 bases, with 8 bases between. The CDR3, as DNA: TGTGCCAGCAGTTTAACGGAAAGCTCCTACGAGCAGTACTTC. Translated: CASSLTESSYEQYF.

This clone was counted at least ten times. The chain carries TRBV20-1 and TRBJ1-6; the match to TRBD1 covers 11 bases. The J segment lost 1 base and the V segment lost 2 bases, leaving 10 bases of the junction unmatched. This CDR3 has 19 amino acids. CDR1 is DFQATT, CDR2 SNEGSKA, per germline (reference sequence). The CDR3 coding sequence is TGCAGTGCTAGACCTCCGGGACAGGGGGGTATGTCCTATAATTCACCCCTCCACTTT. Its translation is CSARPPGQGGMSYNSPLHF.

This clone was recorded at least ten times. With a much larger clone just one base away, this may be a read error. The same CDR3 arises from other DNA sequences in this sample as well. This chain links TRBV6-1 with TRBJ2-2; D is possibly TRBD2 (5 bases). The V end lost 7 bases, the J end lost 6 bases, and 12 bases lay between the germline ends. Germline loops: CDR1 MNHNS, CDR2 SASEGT. The CDR3 is made up of 13 amino acids. CDR3 loop: CASIPAGPGELFF. CDR3 bases: TGTGCCAGCATTCCGGCGGGCCCCGGGGAGCTGTTTTTT.

In its sample, this clone was seen many times. The rearrangement joins TRBV25-1 to TRBJ2-7; the D gene is possibly TRBD1 (6 bases). CDR3 length: 12 amino acids. Germline-derived CDR1 and CDR2 are MGHDK and SYGVNS. V was clipped by 11 bases and J by 5 bases, with 16 bases between them. Here the CDR3 DNA reads TGTGCCGCCGGTCAGGGGAGCGACGAGCAGTACTTC. This codes for CAAGQGSDEQYF.

The table lists this clone with many counts. The chain has TRBV7-2 and TRBJ2-7; TRBD2 might be the D (6 bases). Germline loops: CDR1 SGHTA, CDR2 FQGNSA. With 1 base removed from V and 3 bases from J, the gap between germline ends came to 13 bases. The CDR3 loop spans 15 amino acids. The CDR3 is CASSLDGSGYYEQYV. The CDR3 coding sequence is TGTGCCAGCAGCTTAGATGGTAGCGGTTACTACGAGCAGTACGTC.

This clone was detected many times. V is TRBV9 and J is TRBJ2-3; 9 positions match TRBD2. With V trimmed by 4 bases and J by 4 bases, 10 bases remained unmatched. CDR1 is SGDLS, CDR2 YYNGEE, per germline. The CDR3 consists of 16 residues. The chain's CDR3 is CASSPIIAGVSDTQYF. DNA for the CDR3: TGTGCCAGCAGCCCGATCATAGCGGGAGTATCAGATACGCAGTATTTT. The full variable domain, its missing parts supplied by reference TRBV9 and TRBJ2-3, is DSGVTQTPKHLITATGQRVTLRCSPRSGDLSVYWYQQSLDQGLQFLIQYYNGEERAKGNILERFSAQQFPDLHSELNLSSLELGDSALYFCASSPIIAGVSDTQYFGPGTRLTVL.

This clone was recorded a few times. The chain is built from TRBV29-1 and TRBJ2-7, with 10 bases fitting TRBD2. There are 13 residues in the CDR3. From germline, CDR1 is SQVTM and CDR2 ANQGSEA. V was clipped by 6 bases and J by 2 bases; unmatched bases: 4. The CDR3 reads CSVVAGGPYEQYF. The CDR3 DNA reads as TGCAGCGTGGTAGCGGGAGGACCCTACGAGCAGTACTTC.

In its sample, this clone was seen many times. Other DNA sequences of this sample code for an identical CDR3. The V call is TRBV20-1, the J call TRBJ2-7, with a weak D call TRBD2 (5 bases). Deletions cut 0 bases from V and 4 bases from J, with 7 bases between. Germline V gene data show CDR1 as DFQATT and CDR2 as SNEGSKA (reference sequence). The CDR3 sequence is 12 residues long. The CDR3 DNA follows: TGCAGTGCTAGAGAAGAGGGATACGAGCAGTACGTC. Amino acids: CSAREEGYEQYV.

The table lists this clone with many counts. The chain couples TRBV12-3 or TRBV12-4 to TRBJ2-2; 10 positions agree with TRBD2. The CDR3 is 17 residues long. V gave up 6 bases and J gave up 5 bases; unmatched junction bases: 12. CDR3 in DNA: TGTGCCAGCAGCCACCCACTAGCGGGAAGGAGGACCGGGGAGCTGTTTTTT. It is translated as CASSHPLAGRRTGELFF.

Ten or more counts support this clone. The CDR3 coding sequence is TGTGCCAGCAGCTTAGTTGGGCAGGGGAACACCGGGGAGCTGTTTTTT. Its protein is CASSLVGQGNTGELFF. The V call is TRBV11-2, the J call TRBJ2-2, with D possibly being TRBD1 (5 bases). The CDR3 is made up of 16 amino acids. The germline V gene has CDR1 SGHAT and CDR2 FQNNGV. Trimming removed 1 base at V and 1 base at J, with 10 bases between. Variable domain in full (rest from reference TRBV11-2 and TRBJ2-2): EAGVAQSPRYKIIEKRQSVAFWCNPISGHATLYWYQQILGQGPKLLIQFQNNGVVDDSQLPKDRFSAERLKGVDSTLKIQPAKLEDSAVYLCASSLVGQGNTGELFFGEGSRLTVL.

Remarks on this clone: A much larger clone sits a single nucleotide away, making a read error possible. The chain recombines TRBV9 with TRBJ2-3; D not resolved. The CDR3 spans 14 residues. From germline, CDR1 is SGDLS and CDR2 YYNGEE. V lost 0 bases to trimming and J lost 0 bases, with 5 bases between them. CDR3 amino acids: CASSVDWSTDTQYF. The CDR3 region has the DNA TGTGCCAGCAGCGTAGATTGGAGCACAGATACGCAGTATTTT.